A single sample is the source of the 27 T cell receptor beta chains below, sequenced in a study of T cells in localized non-small cell lung cancer. Repertoires were generated with immunoSEQ multiplex PCR, while TCRdb's copy carries only in-frame clones and drops some. The sample shows some 16,000 clones, roughly 89% of them seen only once. Sequenced material: peripheral blood, taken before any cancer treatment. These TCRs come from a male donor aged 60 or over with stage II squamous cell lung carcinoma.

Only a few counts were recorded for this clone. This rearrangement joins TRBV18 to TRBJ1-1; tentative D call: TRBD1 (6 bases). In germline, CDR1 is KGHSH, CDR2 LQKENI. The V end was cut by 4 bases, the J end by 0 bases, with 15 bases between. This CDR3 contains 16 residues. DNA of the CDR3: TGTGCCAGCTCACGAAACCCAGGGGTTCTGAACACTGAAGCTTTCTTT. Its protein product is CASSRNPGVLNTEAFF.

This sequence joins TRBV18 and TRBJ1-1; D may be TRBD1 (5 bases). Germline V gene data show CDR1 as KGHSH and CDR2 as LQKENI. The CDR3 runs to 16 residues. The V end lost 4 bases, the J end lost 2 bases, and 17 bases lay between the germline ends. The CDR3 coding sequence is TGTGCCAGCTCACAAACGATTGGGGGGGTCAACACTGAAGCTTTCTTT. This translates into CASSQTIGGVNTEAFF.

V usage is TRBV27 and J usage is TRBJ2-6; tentative D call: TRBD2 (5 bases). This CDR3 contains 22 residues. Germline V gives CDR1 MNHEY, CDR2 SMNVEV (reference sequence). V lost 5 bases and J 2 bases, leaving 31 bases between the germline ends. The CDR3 sequence is CASSGWTFLPPPHLPGANVLTF. The CDR3 DNA reads TGTGCCAGCAGTGGATGGACTTTCTTGCCCCCACCCCACTTACCTGGGGCCAACGTCCTGACTTTC.

The CDR3 coding sequence is TGCAGCGTTCATGACGGCTACACCTTC. Amino acid sequence: CSVHDGYTF. The J gene is TRBJ1-2, the V gene TRBV29-1, with D unresolved. Germline V gives CDR1 SQVTM, CDR2 ANQGSEA. The CDR3 loop spans 9 amino acids. V was cut by 5 bases and J by 8 bases, with 6 bases left in between.

The gene calls are TRBV5-1 and TRBJ2-5, with D perhaps TRBD2 (5 bases). Trimming removed 2 bases from V and 5 bases from J, with 13 bases in between. This CDR3 spans 14 amino acids. The germline V gene has CDR1 SGHRS and CDR2 YFSETQ. CDR3 sequence: CASSFQQTGETQYF. DNA for the CDR3: TGCGCCAGCAGCTTCCAACAGACGGGGGAGACCCAGTACTTC.

The chain joins TRBV7-2 to TRBJ2-1, with D unresolved. Trimming removed 8 bases from V and 2 bases from J, with 4 bases in between. Germline V gives CDR1 SGHTA, CDR2 FQGNSA. This CDR3 is built from 11 residues. The CDR3 loop is CASSTYNEQFF. The CDR3 coding sequence is TGTGCCAGCTCCACCTACAATGAGCAGTTCTTC.

V and J are TRBV28 and TRBJ2-7, with 7 bases that match TRBD1. J lost 3 bases, V lost 4 bases, and 12 bases had no gene match. This CDR3 is 16 amino acids long. Germline CDR1 and CDR2: MDHEN and SYDVKM. CDR3 sequence: CASSSPPRTGIYEQYF. The CDR3, as DNA: TGTGCCAGCAGTTCCCCTCCCCGGACAGGAATCTACGAGCAGTACTTC.

The chain recombines TRBV4-2 with TRBJ2-5, with 7 nucleotides matching TRBD2. V gave up 3 bases and J gave up 2 bases; unmatched junction bases: 6. The germline V gene encodes CDR1 LGHNA and CDR2 YNFKEQ. The CDR3 runs 15 residues. The CDR3 coding sequence is TGTGCCAGCAGCCAGATTAGCGGGCCTCAAGAGACCCAGTACTTC. It yields the protein CASSQISGPQETQYF.

The gene calls are TRBV7-3 and TRBJ1-2, with TRBD1 as a possible D gene (5 bases). V was clipped by 0 bases and J by 8 bases, with 10 bases between them. The germline V gene has CDR1 SGHTA and CDR2 FQGTGA. The length of the CDR3 is 13 residues. The CDR3 sequence: CASSLTSGLGYTF. The DNA for the CDR3 is TGTGCCAGCAGCTTAACCTCGGGGCTAGGCTACACCTTC.

This rearrangement joins TRBV5-5 to TRBJ1-2; 9 bases are a match to TRBD1. The CDR3 consists of 19 residues. The J segment lost 4 bases and the V segment lost 4 bases, leaving 20 bases of the junction unmatched. CDR1 is SGHKS, CDR2 YYEKEE, per germline (reference sequence). CDR3 DNA: TGTGCCAGCAGCCGTAGGGTAGGAGGGACAGGGCCCAACCTCTATGGCTACACCTTC. This gives the protein CASSRRVGGTGPNLYGYTF.

The chain links TRBV28 to TRBJ2-5; D may match TRBD1 or TRBD2 (6 bases each). Looked up from germline, CDR1 is MDHEN and CDR2 is SYDVKM. Trimming took off 6 bases at V and 4 bases at J, with 18 bases between the two ends. This CDR3 has 15 amino acids. The CDR3 bases are TGTGCCAGCAGCTATACAGGGAGGAAGAGAGAGACCCAGTACTTC. Translating gives CASSYTGRKRETQYF. The variable domain in full, with the rest retrieved from reference TRBV28 and TRBJ2-5, is DVKVTQSSRYLVKRTGEKVFLECVQDMDHENMFWYRQDPGLGLRLIYFSYDVKMKEKGDIPEGYSVSREKKERFSLILESASTNQTSMYLCASSYTGRKRETQYFGPGTRLLVL.

This chain links TRBV7-6 with TRBJ2-3; 7 nucleotides line up with TRBD2. Germline assignment: CDR1 SGHVS and CDR2 FNYEAQ. Germline trimming cut 3 bases from V and 0 bases from J; bases unmatched to any gene: 9. This CDR3 is 17 amino acids long. The CDR3 DNA sequence: TGTGCCAGCAGCTTTATAGCGGGCTCTCCTAGCACAGATACGCAGTATTTT. This sequence encodes CASSFIAGSPSTDTQYF.

This chain links TRBV6-4 with TRBJ1-5; the D is unclear. Between the trimmed V and J ends, which lost 6 bases and 4 bases, there was a span of 10 bases. This CDR3 region has 13 residues. Germline V gene sequence: CDR1 MRHNA, CDR2 SNTAGT. For the CDR3, the DNA is TGTGCCAGCAGCACAACTCTTAATCAGCCCCAGCATTTT. This translates into CASSTTLNQPQHF.

The V call is TRBV2, the J call TRBJ2-7; D remains ambiguous. There are 12 residues in the CDR3. V lost 7 bases and J lost 2, with 9 bases in between. Germline V gene lookup returns CDR1 SNHLY and CDR2 FYNNEI. CDR3 DNA sequence: TGTGCCAGCAATAACGGACCCTACGAGCAGTACTTC. As protein: CASNNGPYEQYF.

The genes are TRBV10-3 and TRBJ2-2; TRBD2 matches 15 bases. The CDR3 is made up of 20 amino acids. Germline CDR1 reads ENHRY; CDR2 reads SYGVKD. J gave up 1 base and V 6 bases, and 12 bases lay outside the gene matches. CDR3 sequence reads: CAIRAPRTSGRVQNTGELFF. In nucleotides, the CDR3 is TGTGCCATCAGGGCCCCTCGGACTAGCGGGAGGGTTCAGAACACCGGGGAGCTGTTTTTT.

The chain recombines TRBV5-1 with TRBJ2-3, with 9 bases that match TRBD2. Germline V gives CDR1 SGHRS, CDR2 YFSETQ. This CDR3 is built from 16 residues. Trimming cost V 0 bases and J 3 bases; bases outside gene matches: 5. CDR3 sequence (DNA): TGCGCCAGCAGCTTGGGATCAGCGGGAGGAACAGATACGCAGTATTTT. Its translation: CASSLGSAGGTDTQYF.

The chain links TRBV7-8 to TRBJ1-2; perhaps TRBD1 as D (6 bases). The V gene's germline CDR1 is SGHVS and CDR2 FQNEAQ. This CDR3 spans 13 amino acids. Between the trimmed V and J ends, which lost 5 bases and 4 bases, there was a span of 11 bases. The DNA of the CDR3 is TGTGCCAGCAGCCCAGGGGTGGGCTATGGCTACACCTTC. Translated, it gives CASSPGVGYGYTF.

This clone was recorded once. This rearrangement joins TRBV6-6 to TRBJ2-7; a possible D gene is TRBD2 (6 bases). The CDR3 is 14 amino acids. V lost 0 bases, J lost 4 bases, and 10 bases lay in between. Germline V gene sequence: CDR1 MNHNY, CDR2 SVGAGI (reference sequence). CDR3 sequence: CASSYSRREYEQYF. The DNA of the CDR3 is TGTGCCAGCAGTTACTCGAGACGGGAGTACGAGCAGTACTTC.

The sample holds one count of this clone. The chain carries TRBV6-6 and TRBJ2-7, with a tentative D call TRBD1 (6 bases). Germline loops: CDR1 MNHNY, CDR2 SVGAGI (reference sequence). This CDR3 is 11 amino acids long. V lost 6 bases to trimming and J lost 5 bases, with 8 bases between them. CDR3 in DNA: TGTGCCAGCAGCCGGGACAACGAGCAGTACTTC. This translates into CASSRDNEQYF.

V gene TRBV14 combines with J gene TRBJ2-7, with D hard to call. Trimming removed 0 bases at V and 0 bases at J, with 15 bases between. The CDR3 contains 17 residues. Germline V gene data show CDR1 as SGHDN and CDR2 as FVKESK. Written as DNA, the CDR3 is TGTGCCAGCAGCCAAGAAAAAAGTCCTGGCTACTCCTACGAGCAGTACTTC. This encodes CASSQEKSPGYSYEQYF.

The V gene is TRBV2, the J gene TRBJ1-1; 8 bases are shared with TRBD1. The CDR3 totals 14 residues. Germline V gene data show CDR1 as SNHLY and CDR2 as FYNNEI. Losses at the gene ends were 6 bases for V and 1 base for J; bases not matched to a gene: 4. The CDR3 sequence is CASSRQGKNTEAFF. The DNA for the CDR3 is TGTGCCAGCAGCCGACAGGGGAAGAACACTGAAGCTTTCTTT.

The V and J genes are TRBV19 and TRBJ1-5; the D gene is possibly TRBD1 (6 bases). CDR3 length: 15 residues. V lost 0 bases and J 5 bases, leaving 11 bases between the germline ends. CDR1 and CDR2 (germline): LNHDA, SQIVND (reference sequence). The CDR3 DNA follows: TGTGCCAGTAGTATAGAGGACAGCCCCCATCAGCCCCAGCATTTT. It codes for CASSIEDSPHQPQHF.

The gene calls are TRBV18 and TRBJ2-5, with TRBD1 identical over 11 bases. The CDR3 has 16 residues. With V trimmed by 3 bases and J by 4 bases, 7 bases remained unmatched. CDR1 is KGHSH and CDR2 is LQKENI in the germline V gene. This CDR3 reads CASSPPRTGGIETQYF. For the CDR3, the DNA is TGTGCCAGCTCACCCCCTCGGACAGGGGGCATAGAGACCCAGTACTTC.

The chain combines TRBV28 with TRBJ1-1, with TRBD1 matching 8 bases. Germline CDR1 MDHEN, CDR2 SYDVKM. V lost 5 bases to trimming and J lost 3 bases; unmatched junction nucleotides: 14. The CDR3 runs to 17 residues. This CDR3 is CASSPETGAGWDTEAFF. DNA for the CDR3: TGTGCCAGCAGTCCCGAGACAGGGGCCGGGTGGGACACTGAAGCTTTCTTT.

This clone was observed a single time. The rearrangement links TRBV20-1 to TRBJ1-1; the D gene is possibly TRBD1 (6 bases). Per the germline V gene, CDR1 is DFQATT and CDR2 is SNEGSKA (reference sequence). Trimming left V 4 bases short and J 6 bases short, with 9 bases between. This CDR3 spans 11 amino acids. CDR3 in DNA: TGCAGTGCTAAGGAGGGGGCTGAAGCTTTCTTT. Its translation is CSAKEGAEAFF.

The CDR3 nucleotides are TGTGCCAGCAGTGATTTCGGTCAGGGGGAGTATCAGCCCCAGCATTTT. Translating gives CASSDFGQGEYQPQHF. The genes are TRBV6-1 and TRBJ1-5; 7 positions agree with TRBD1. Trimming at V came to 3 bases and at J to 5 bases, leaving 10 bases not matched to a gene. Germline assignment: CDR1 MNHNS and CDR2 SASEGT. CDR3 size: 16 residues.

The chain recombines TRBV6-5 with TRBJ1-4, with 9 positions matching TRBD1. The CDR3 runs 13 residues. V lost 5 bases, J lost 10 bases, and 5 bases stayed unmatched. CDR1 is MNHEY and CDR2 is SVGAGI in the germline V gene. As DNA, the CDR3 is TGTGCCAGCAGTGTAGCACAGGGGGCAAAACTGTTTTTT. It specifies CASSVAQGAKLFF.